This T cell receptor (beta chain) emerged from a study of T cell repertoires in cytomegalovirus infection. As for the study in general: Public signatures in TCR beta pointed to CMV infection and matching HLA type.

As regards this clonotype: Antigen specificity is unknown.

With V trimmed by 5 bases and J by 0 bases, 3 bases remained unmatched. The CDR3 sequence is 16 residues long. Study-wide results and caveats: In two of eight donors, the top clonotype was HLA-C-restricted CMV-specific.

MiXCR, run by TCRdb on the reads, gives a single entry per CDR3 protein. This sample has 630,000 or so distinct CDR3 sequences; roughly 26% occur once, and the top ten carry roughly 8%. This TCR came from a human donor in good health (CMV status not recorded). Some clones in this sample may be carry-over from other donors' samples. The specimen sequenced was CD8+ T cells from PBMCs. J is TRBJ2-1 and V is TRBV12-3 or TRBV12-4; 11 nucleotides agree with TRBD2. The CDR3 is CASSLSGGDSYNEQFF. The CDR3 DNA follows: TGTGCCAGCAGTCTTAGCGGGGGGGACTCCTACAATGAGCAGTTCTTC.